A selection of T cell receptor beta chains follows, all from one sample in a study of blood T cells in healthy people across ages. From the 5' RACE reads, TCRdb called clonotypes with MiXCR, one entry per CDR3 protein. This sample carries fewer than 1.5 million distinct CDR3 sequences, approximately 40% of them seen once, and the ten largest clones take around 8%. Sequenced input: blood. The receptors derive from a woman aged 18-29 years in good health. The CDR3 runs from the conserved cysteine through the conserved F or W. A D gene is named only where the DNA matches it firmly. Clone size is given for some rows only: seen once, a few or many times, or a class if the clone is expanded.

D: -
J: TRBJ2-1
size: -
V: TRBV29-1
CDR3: CSTGEDVYNEQFF
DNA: TGCAGCACTGGGGAGGACGTCTACAATGAGCAGTTCTTC

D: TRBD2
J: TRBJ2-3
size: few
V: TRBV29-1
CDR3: CSTHSGGPDTQYF
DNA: TGCAGCACGCATAGCGGGGGGCCAGATACGCAGTATTTT

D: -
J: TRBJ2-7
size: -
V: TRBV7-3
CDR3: CASSFIAGDEQYF
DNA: TGTGCCAGCAGCTTCATCGCAGGCGACGAGCAGTACTTC

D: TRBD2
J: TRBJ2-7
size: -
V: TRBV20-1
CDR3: CSARESSGRDEQYF
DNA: TGCAGTGCTAGAGAGTCCAGCGGGAGAGACGAGCAGTACTTC

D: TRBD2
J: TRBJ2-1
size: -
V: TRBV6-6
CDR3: CASIRASGENEQFF
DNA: TGTGCCAGCATCAGGGCTAGCGGGGAAAATGAGCAGTTCTTC

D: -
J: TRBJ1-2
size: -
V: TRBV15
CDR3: CATSVTGSSYGYTF
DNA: TGTGCCACCAGCGTTACCGGGAGTTCGTATGGCTACACCTTC

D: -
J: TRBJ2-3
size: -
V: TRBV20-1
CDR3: CSATGAPSTDTQYF
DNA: TGCAGTGCCACTGGGGCCCCTAGCACAGATACGCAGTATTTT

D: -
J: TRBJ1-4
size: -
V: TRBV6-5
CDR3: CAGSRRTVNEKLFF
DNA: TGTGCCGGCAGTCGCAGGACGGTTAATGAAAAACTGTTTTTT

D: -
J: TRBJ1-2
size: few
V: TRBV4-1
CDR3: CASSQVLTDDYGYTF
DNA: TGCGCCAGCAGCCAAGTTCTGACAGACGACTATGGCTACACCTTC

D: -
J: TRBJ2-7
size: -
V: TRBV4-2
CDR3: CASSQEVGGYYEQYF
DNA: TGTGCCAGCAGCCAAGAGGTGGGAGGCTACTACGAGCAGTACTTC

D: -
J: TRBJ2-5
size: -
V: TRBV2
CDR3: CASREGSWAQYF
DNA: TGTGCCAGCAGGGAGGGGTCCTGGGCCCAGTACTTC

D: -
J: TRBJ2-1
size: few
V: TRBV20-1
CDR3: CSLDQGRVYNEQFF
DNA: TGCAGTCTAGATCAGGGGAGAGTCTACAATGAGCAGTTCTTC

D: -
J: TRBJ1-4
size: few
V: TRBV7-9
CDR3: CASSPRQSNEKLFF
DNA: TGTGCCAGCAGCCCCAGACAGTCTAATGAAAAACTGTTTTTT

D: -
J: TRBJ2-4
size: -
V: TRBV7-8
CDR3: CASSLVGGGNIQYF
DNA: TGTGCCAGCAGCTTGGTTGGAGGAGGAAACATTCAGTACTTC

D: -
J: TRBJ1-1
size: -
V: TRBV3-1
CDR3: CASSQIQGNTEAFF
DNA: TGTGCCAGCAGCCAGATCCAGGGGAACACTGAAGCTTTCTTT

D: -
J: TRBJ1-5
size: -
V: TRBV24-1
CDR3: CATSAGDNQPQHF
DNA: TGTGCCACCAGTGCAGGGGACAATCAGCCCCAGCATTTT

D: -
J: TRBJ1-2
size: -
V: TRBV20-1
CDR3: CSARGTFNYGYTF
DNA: TGCAGTGCTAGAGGGACTTTTAACTATGGCTACACCTTC

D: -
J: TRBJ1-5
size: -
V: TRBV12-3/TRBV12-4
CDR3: CASKRSSQPQHF
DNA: TGTGCCAGCAAACGGTCGAGCCAGCCCCAGCATTTT

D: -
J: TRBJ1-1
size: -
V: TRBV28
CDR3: CASSPRQTNTEAFF
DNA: TGTGCCAGCAGTCCCAGACAGACGAATACTGAAGCTTTCTTT

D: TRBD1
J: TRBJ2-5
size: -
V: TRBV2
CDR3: CASRTTGGETQYF
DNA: TGTGCCAGCAGAACTACAGGGGGAGAGACCCAGTACTTC

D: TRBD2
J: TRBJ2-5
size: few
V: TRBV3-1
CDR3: CASSPGGRSSGEQYF
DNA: TGTGCCAGCAGCCCGGGGGGGCGGAGTAGTGGAGAGCAGTACTTC

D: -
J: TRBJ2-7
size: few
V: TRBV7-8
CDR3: CASSQNQGYEQYF
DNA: TGTGCCAGCAGCCAAAACCAGGGCTACGAGCAGTACTTC

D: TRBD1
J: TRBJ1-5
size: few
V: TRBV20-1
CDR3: CSARPDRDQPQHF
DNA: TGCAGTGCTAGGCCGGACAGGGATCAGCCCCAGCATTTT

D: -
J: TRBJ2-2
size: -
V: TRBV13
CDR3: CASSFGVPGGELFF
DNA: TGTGCCAGCAGCTTTGGAGTCCCGGGGGGGGAGCTGTTTTTT

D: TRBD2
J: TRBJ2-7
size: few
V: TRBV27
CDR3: CASSYAGGTYEQYF
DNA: TGTGCCAGCAGTTATGCGGGAGGTACCTACGAGCAGTACTTC

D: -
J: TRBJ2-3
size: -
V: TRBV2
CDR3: CASTFLGPNTDTQYF
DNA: TGTGCCAGCACGTTTTTAGGACCAAATACAGATACGCAGTATTTT

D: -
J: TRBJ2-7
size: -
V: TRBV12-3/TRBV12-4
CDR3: CASSRSGGSPYEQYF
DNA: TGTGCCAGCAGTCGTTCTGGTGGCTCCCCTTACGAGCAGTACTTC

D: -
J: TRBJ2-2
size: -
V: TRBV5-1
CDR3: CASSNIGGANTGELFF
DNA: TGCGCCAGCAGCAATATCGGGGGCGCGAACACCGGGGAGCTGTTTTTT

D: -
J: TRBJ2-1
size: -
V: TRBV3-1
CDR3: CASSPRQSNHNEQFF
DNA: TGTGCCAGCAGCCCCAGACAGTCCAACCACAATGAGCAGTTCTTC

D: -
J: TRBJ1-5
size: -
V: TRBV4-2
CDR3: CASSQDRAGTQPQHF
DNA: TGTGCCAGCAGCCAAGATCGGGCAGGGACTCAGCCCCAGCATTTT

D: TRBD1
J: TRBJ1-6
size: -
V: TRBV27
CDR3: CASSRTGGNSPPHF
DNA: TGTGCCAGCAGTCGGACAGGGGGAAATTCACCCCCCCACTTT

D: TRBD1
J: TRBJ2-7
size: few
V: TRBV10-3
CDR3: CAISTGTGYAYEQYF
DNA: TGTGCCATCAGTACCGGGACAGGGTACGCCTACGAGCAGTACTTC

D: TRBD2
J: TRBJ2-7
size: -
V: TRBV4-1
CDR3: CASSQDSSGVNYKQYF
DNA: TGCGCCAGCAGCCAAGATTCCAGCGGGGTAAACTACAAGCAGTACTTC

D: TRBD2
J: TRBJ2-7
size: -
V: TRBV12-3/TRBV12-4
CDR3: CASSWGKVAGPSYEQYF
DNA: TGTGCCAGCAGTTGGGGGAAGGTAGCGGGACCTTCCTACGAGCAGTACTTC

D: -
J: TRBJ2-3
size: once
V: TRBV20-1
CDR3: CSARDPRTAPSTDTQYF
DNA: TGCAGTGCTAGAGATCCACGGACAGCTCCTAGCACAGATACGCAGTATTTT

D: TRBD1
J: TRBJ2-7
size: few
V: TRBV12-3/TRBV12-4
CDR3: CASSLEEPPFTGDLLEQYF
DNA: TGTGCCAGCAGTTTAGAGGAGCCCCCATTCACAGGGGACCTACTCGAGCAGTACTTC

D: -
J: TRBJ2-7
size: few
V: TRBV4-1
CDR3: CASSQRDPSYEQYF
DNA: TGCGCCAGCAGCCAACGGGACCCCTCCTACGAGCAGTACTTC

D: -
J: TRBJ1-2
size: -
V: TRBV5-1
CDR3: CASSVVAGGPTFNYGYTF
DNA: TGCGCCAGCAGCGTCGTGGCGGGGGGCCCAACATTTAACTATGGCTACACCTTC

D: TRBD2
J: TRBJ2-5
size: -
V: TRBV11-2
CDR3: CASSSPTGLAGRETQYF
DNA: TGTGCCAGCAGCTCACCTACAGGGCTAGCGGGACGGGAGACCCAGTACTTC

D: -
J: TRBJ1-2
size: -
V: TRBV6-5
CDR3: CASSYSGGATNYGYTF
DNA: TGTGCCAGCAGTTACTCTGGGGGAGCGACTAACTATGGCTACACCTTC

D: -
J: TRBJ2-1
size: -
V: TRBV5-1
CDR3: CASSLVHGTIYNEQFF
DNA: TGCGCCAGCAGCTTGGTCCACGGGACAATTTACAATGAGCAGTTCTTC

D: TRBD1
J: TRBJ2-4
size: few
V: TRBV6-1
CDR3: CASSERQGMTAKNIQYF
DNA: TGTGCCAGCAGTGAACGACAGGGAATGACGGCCAAAAACATTCAGTACTTC

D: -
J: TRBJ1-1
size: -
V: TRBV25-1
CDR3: CASSDGGEAFF
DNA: TGTGCCAGCAGTGACGGGGGGGAAGCTTTCTTT

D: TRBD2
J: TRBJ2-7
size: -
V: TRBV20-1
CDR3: CSAKQGLAYEQYF
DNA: TGCAGTGCAAAGCAGGGACTAGCCTACGAGCAGTACTTC

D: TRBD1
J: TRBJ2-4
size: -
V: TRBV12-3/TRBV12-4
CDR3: CASSSWTGEDIQYF
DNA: TGTGCCAGCAGTTCCTGGACAGGGGAAGACATTCAGTACTTC

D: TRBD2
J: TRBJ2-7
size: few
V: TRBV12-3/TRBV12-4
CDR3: CASSVGGYNEQYF
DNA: TGTGCCAGCAGTGTCGGGGGGTACAATGAGCAGTACTTC

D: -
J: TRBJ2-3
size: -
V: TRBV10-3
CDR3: CAISESNPRNTDTQYF
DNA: TGTGCCATCAGTGAGTCGAATCCCAGAAACACAGATACGCAGTATTTT

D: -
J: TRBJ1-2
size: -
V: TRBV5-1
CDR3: CASSLEGDDGYTF
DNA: TGCGCCAGCAGCTTGGAAGGGGATGATGGCTACACCTTC

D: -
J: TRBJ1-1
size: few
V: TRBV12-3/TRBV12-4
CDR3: CASSLELVGTEAFF
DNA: TGTGCCAGCAGTTTGGAGTTAGTCGGCACTGAAGCTTTCTTT

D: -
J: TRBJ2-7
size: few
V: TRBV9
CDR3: CASSVAPQRFPYEQYF
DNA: TGTGCCAGCAGCGTAGCCCCCCAGCGATTCCCCTACGAGCAGTACTTC

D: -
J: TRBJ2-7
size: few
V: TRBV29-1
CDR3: CSAADRSYEQYF
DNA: TGCAGCGCTGCTGACAGATCCTACGAGCAGTACTTC

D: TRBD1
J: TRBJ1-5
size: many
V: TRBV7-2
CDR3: CASSLTGVSNQPQHF
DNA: TGTGCCAGCAGCCTTACAGGGGTTAGCAATCAGCCCCAGCATTTT

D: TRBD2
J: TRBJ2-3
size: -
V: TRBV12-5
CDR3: CASGPPGGSMGTQYF
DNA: TGTGCTAGTGGTCCACCGGGGGGATCGATGGGTACGCAGTATTTT

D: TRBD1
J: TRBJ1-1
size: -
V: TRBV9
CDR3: CANRGRGTEAFF
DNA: TGTGCCAACAGGGGCAGAGGAACTGAAGCTTTCTTT

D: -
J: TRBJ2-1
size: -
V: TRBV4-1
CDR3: CASSAPDRIDNEQFF
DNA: TGCGCCAGCAGCGCCCCCGACAGAATTGACAATGAGCAGTTCTTC